Reported below is one T cell receptor beta chain. This sample was included in a study of T cells in localized non-small cell lung cancer. Trimming pared 6 bases from V and 4 bases from J, leaving 12 bases between. This CDR3 region has 13 residues. The germline gives CDR1 MGHRA, CDR2 YSYEKL. Assay: immunoSEQ multiplex PCR; the TCRdb copy retains only in-frame clones and omits some. The sample lists about 40,000 clones, under 90% occurring once. V and J are TRBV4-1 and TRBJ2-5; D ambiguous. The starting material was peripheral blood mononuclear cells, obtained before any cancer treatment. The source is a male donor at least 60 years old with stage II lung adenocarcinoma. CDR3 bases: TGCGCCAGCAGTCGGATGGTGGGAGAGACCCAGTACTTC. This encodes CASSRMVGETQYF.